A single sample is the source of the 17 T cell receptor beta chains below, sequenced in a study of shared clonotypes between healthy human individuals. Clones were read by immunoSEQ multiplex PCR, and TCRdb kept only the in-frame ones, dropping some. The sample records some 2,100,000 clones, under 97% being singletons. What was sequenced was naive CD4+ T cells sorted from blood. Subset defined: CD45RA+ positively selected. The receptors come from a man younger than 35 in good health.

The table lists this clone with a few counts. The rearrangement joins TRBV4-3 to TRBJ1-5; perhaps TRBD1 as D (6 bases). In germline, CDR1 is LGHNA, CDR2 YSLEER. V shed 1 base and J shed 4 bases, with 11 bases lying between them. CDR3 length equals 15 residues. CDR3 sequence: CASSQVRGLNQPQHF. For the CDR3, the DNA is TGCGCCAGCAGCCAAGTCAGGGGCCTTAATCAGCCCCAGCATTTT.

The chain has TRBV30 and TRBJ2-7; 8 bases are a match to TRBD1. The CDR3 is made up of 14 amino acids. Germline V gives CDR1 GTSNPN, CDR2 SVGIG (reference sequence). V shed 4 bases and J 8 bases; nucleotides not matched to a gene: 13. For the CDR3, the DNA is TGTGCCTGGAACCTACCGGGACAGGATAAAAAGCAGTACTTC. Its translation: CAWNLPGQDKKQYF.

About this clone itself: The same CDR3 also results from other DNA sequences found in this sample. The chain recombines TRBV18 with TRBJ1-1; D is ambiguous. V lost 3 bases and J 5 bases, leaving 10 bases between the germline ends. The CDR3 extends over 13 amino acids. CDR1 is KGHSH and CDR2 is LQKENI in the germline V gene. CDR3 in DNA: TGTGCCAGCTCACCGACGGAAGGGACTGAAGCTTTCTTT. Translation gives CASSPTEGTEAFF.

The rearrangement joins TRBV2 to TRBJ1-1; D call uncertain. V was cut by 0 bases and J by 7 bases, with 12 bases left in between. Germline CDR1 SNHLY, CDR2 FYNNEI. The CDR3 consists of 14 residues. For the CDR3, the DNA is TGTGCCAGCAGTGAAGCGCTTCAGGCGCGTGAAGCTTTCTTT. Protein sequence: CASSEALQAREAFF.

The chain uses TRBV18 and TRBJ2-5, with no clear D. V gave up 4 bases and J gave up 5 bases, with 11 bases separating them. CDR1 is KGHSH, CDR2 LQKENI, per germline. This CDR3 spans 13 amino acids. For the CDR3, the DNA is TGTGCCAGCTCACGGGGAATGGAGGAGACCCAGTACTTC. The encoded protein is CASSRGMEETQYF. The whole variable domain, filled in from reference TRBV18 and TRBJ2-5, reads NAGVMQNPRHLVRRRGQEARLRCSPMKGHSHVYWYRQLPEEGLKFMVYLQKENIIDESGMPKERFSAEFPKEGPSILRIQQVVRGDSAAYFCASSRGMEETQYFGPGTRLLVL.

The rearrangement uses TRBV27 and TRBJ1-3, with a possible D match to TRBD1 (6 bases). Germline loops: CDR1 MNHEY, CDR2 SMNVEV (reference sequence). The V gene lost 5 bases and the J gene lost 0 bases, with 20 bases spanning the gap. The CDR3 contains 18 residues. The CDR3 loop reads CASSPDRPKALSGNTIYF. For the CDR3, the DNA is TGTGCCAGCAGTCCTGACAGGCCGAAGGCCCTCTCTGGAAACACCATATATTTT.

The genes are TRBV6-1 and TRBJ1-6; D may be TRBD1 (5 bases). There are 18 residues in the CDR3. Germline CDR1 reads MNHNS; CDR2 reads SASEGT. V was cut by 0 bases and J by 3 bases, with 15 bases left in between. CDR3 amino acids: CASSEALAGRYYNSPLHF. CDR3 coding DNA: TGTGCCAGCAGTGAAGCCCTGGCAGGGCGATACTATAATTCACCCCTCCACTTT.

The V gene is TRBV18, the J gene TRBJ2-7, with D perhaps assigned TRBD1 or TRBD2 (6 bases each). The length of the CDR3 is 13 residues. V lost 4 bases, J lost 2 bases, and 9 bases lay in between. Germline CDR1 reads KGHSH; CDR2 reads LQKENI. CDR3 amino acids: CASSLEGAYEQYF. As DNA, the CDR3 is TGTGCCAGCTCACTGGAGGGGGCCTACGAGCAGTACTTC.

The rearrangement joins TRBV5-1 to TRBJ1-2, with D possibly TRBD1 on 6 matching bases. Trimming took 5 bases from V and 6 from J, leaving 17 bases between them. Germline V lookup: CDR1 SGHRS, CDR2 YFSETQ. CDR3 length equals 14 residues. The CDR3, as DNA: TGCGCCAGCAGGGCTACCGGGACATCGGATGGCTACACCTTC. Its translation is CASRATGTSDGYTF.

This clone appeared a single time. The genes are TRBV19 and TRBJ1-1, with D perhaps TRBD1 (6 bases). The V and J ends lost 6 bases and 5 bases respectively, with 16 bases between them. Germline values: CDR1 LNHDA, CDR2 SQIVND (reference sequence). The CDR3 covers 14 residues. CDR3 loop: CASSSGVGITEAFF. The CDR3 bases are TGTGCCAGTAGCTCAGGGGTGGGGATAACTGAAGCTTTCTTT.

The chain uses TRBV5-1 and TRBJ2-3, with 8 bases matching TRBD1. V lost 4 bases to trimming and J lost 5 bases; unmatched junction nucleotides: 6. This CDR3 is built from 14 residues. The V gene's germline CDR1 is SGHRS and CDR2 YFSETQ. As DNA, the CDR3 is TGCGCCAGCAGCGCGGACAGGGCGAAAGATACGCAGTATTTT. It specifies CASSADRAKDTQYF.

CDR3 protein: CAGYHLGYPGLAGWYEQFF. The CDR3 nucleotides are TGTGCCGGATACCACCTGGGATACCCGGGACTAGCGGGGTGGTATGAGCAGTTCTTC. J is TRBJ2-1 and V is TRBV7-3, with 13 bases lining up with TRBD2. The germline V gene encodes CDR1 SGHTA and CDR2 FQGTGA. The CDR3 contains 19 residues. Trimming cost V 11 bases and J 8 bases; bases outside gene matches: 24.

This rearrangement joins TRBV2 to TRBJ2-2, with no clear D. Germline-derived CDR1 and CDR2 are SNHLY and FYNNEI. The CDR3 extends over 14 amino acids. V dropped 7 bases and J dropped 1 base, with 10 bases sitting between them. CDR3 protein: CASILQRNTGELFF. The CDR3 DNA is TGTGCCAGCATACTACAGCGGAACACCGGGGAGCTGTTTTTT.

As to this clone: The sample has other DNA sequences that encode this CDR3 too. J is TRBJ2-1 and V is TRBV6-1, with D possibly being TRBD1 (6 bases). This CDR3 region has 16 residues. V was pared by 3 bases and J by 0 bases, with 12 bases between. CDR1 is MNHNS and CDR2 is SASEGT in the germline V gene. The CDR3 nucleotides are TGTGCCAGCAGTGAGTCGGGACATAGCTCCTACAATGAGCAGTTCTTC. It specifies CASSESGHSSYNEQFF.

This sequence joins TRBV2 and TRBJ1-5, with D possibly being TRBD1 (5 bases). Germline loops: CDR1 SNHLY, CDR2 FYNNEI. V lost 3 bases and J lost 3, with 12 bases in between. The length of the CDR3 is 15 residues. The CDR3 sequence: CASSELGRINQPQHF. CDR3 DNA: TGTGCCAGCAGTGAGCTGGGACGGATCAATCAGCCCCAGCATTTT.

CDR3 in DNA: TGTGCCAGCAGCTTGCGGTTTAATGAAAAACTGTTTTTT. Protein sequence: CASSLRFNEKLFF. The rearrangement joins TRBV5-6 to TRBJ1-4; D unresolved. The CDR3 length is 13 residues. From germline, CDR1 is SGHDT and CDR2 YYEEEE. The V and J ends lost 1 base and 4 bases respectively, with 5 bases between them.

The gene calls are TRBV7-2 and TRBJ2-7, with 7 bases fitting TRBD2. The CDR3 is 14 amino acids. V dropped 6 bases and J dropped 3; count of bases not matched to a gene: 8. Germline V CDR1 and CDR2: SGHTA, FQGNSA. The CDR3, as DNA: TGTGCCAGCAGTTCCGGGACTACTCTCTACGAGCAGTACTTC. Amino acid sequence: CASSSGTTLYEQYF. The whole variable domain, filled in from reference TRBV7-2 and TRBJ2-7, reads GAGVSQSPSNKVTEKGKDVELRCDPISGHTALYWYRQSLGQGLEFLIYFQGNSAPDKSGLPSDRFSAERTGGSVSTLTIQRTQQEDSAVYLCASSSGTTLYEQYFGPGTRLTVT.